These 6 T cell receptor beta chains originate from one sample sequenced in a study of radiation and T cells in renal cell carcinoma (dated by TCRdb to 2018 to 2020). According to the study, the label for this sample's time point signals: blood 4 weeks post-SBRT, at nephrectomy. This sample's treatment or condition label indicates: 15 Gy SBRT to primary tumor, nephrectomy 4 weeks later. Libraries were built with the immunoSEQ multiplex PCR assay. This immuneACCESS table, as held by TCRdb, lists in-frame sequences with V and J called but not all clones. Of the missing ones, under half trace to an unresolved V gene in checked studies; the others have no known cause. Recorded for this sample are over 30,000 clones; more than 65% of them occurred a single time. The top ten hold roughly 30% of the sample. The starting material was blood, obtained from a patient whose treatment included radiotherapy and nephrectomy. The receptors come from a man in his fifties or sixties with renal cell carcinoma.

The chain combines TRBV7-2 with TRBJ2-2; unclear D gene. From germline, CDR1 is SGHTA and CDR2 FQGNSA. V shed 2 bases and J shed 1 base, with 2 bases lying between them. CDR3 length: 13 residues. CDR3 in amino acids: CASSLMNTGELFF. CDR3 nucleotides: TGTGCCAGCAGCTTAATGAACACCGGGGAGCTGTTTTTT.

V gene TRBV5-1 combines with J gene TRBJ1-1, with D perhaps matching TRBD1 (6 bases). The CDR3 spans 14 residues. Trimming pared 5 bases from V and 1 base from J, leaving 12 bases between. CDR1 is SGHRS, CDR2 YFSETQ, per germline. The CDR3 DNA sequence: TGCGCCAGCAGAAATCCGGGGGCGAACACTGAAGCTTTCTTT. This translates into CASRNPGANTEAFF. Full variable domain (rest looked up from reference TRBV5-1 and TRBJ1-1): KAGVTQTPRYLIKTRGQQVTLSCSPISGHRSVSWYQQTPGQGLQFLFEYFSETQRNKGNFPGRFSGRQFSNSRSEMNVSTLELGDSALYLCASRNPGANTEAFFGQGTRLTVV.

V usage is TRBV6-1 and J usage is TRBJ1-3, with 7 bases that match TRBD1. Trimming took 4 bases from V and 0 from J; bases not matched to a gene: 6. Germline CDR1 reads MNHNS; CDR2 reads SASEGT. This CDR3 comprises 16 residues. The chain's CDR3 is CASSVMGQISGNTIYF. The CDR3 bases are TGTGCCAGCAGTGTGATGGGACAGATCTCTGGAAACACCATATATTTT.

This chain connects TRBV2 to TRBJ2-7; unclear D gene. This CDR3 spans 11 amino acids. Germline CDR1 SNHLY, CDR2 FYNNEI. The V gene lost 3 bases and the J gene lost 5 bases, with 5 bases spanning the gap. The CDR3 loop reads CASSETHEQYF. CDR3 DNA: TGTGCCAGCAGTGAGACACACGAGCAGTACTTC.

The chain recombines TRBV15 with TRBJ2-7, with 7 bases aligning to TRBD2. Germline V gives CDR1 LNHNV, CDR2 YYDKDF (reference sequence). The CDR3 covers 11 residues. The junction had 0 bases not matched to a gene; V was cut back by 4 bases and J by 6 bases. DNA of the CDR3: TGTGCCACCAGCACGGGGGGCGAGCAGTACTTC. As protein: CATSTGGEQYF.

V and J are TRBV5-5 and TRBJ2-3; a possible D gene is TRBD2 (6 bases). Deletions cut 6 bases from V and 4 bases from J, with 18 bases between. From germline, CDR1 is SGHKS and CDR2 YYEKEE (reference sequence). This CDR3 spans 15 amino acids. The CDR3 reads CASNPHRGSADTQYF. CDR3 nucleotides: TGTGCCAGCAACCCGCATCGGGGGAGCGCAGATACGCAGTATTTT.